The next 12 T cell receptor beta chains were all read from a single sample in a study of T cells in Graves' hyperthyroidism and ophthalmopathy (dated 2019 in TCRdb). Preparation of the library involved multiplex PCR. The run used an Illumina HiSeq 2000. The TCR beta CDR3 regions were amplified from RNA transcripts. For the first round of RT-PCR on the TCR CDR3, the HTBI primer set was used together with the Qiagen OneStep RT-PCR kit. Starting from the raw public reads, TCRdb applied fastp trimming at Q25, assembled clones with MiXCR and retained in-frame beta chains. CDR3 protein duplicates are merged, each entry listing the most common genes and DNA. The sample yields around 380,000 distinct CDR3 sequences; roughly 14% were counted once. The ten largest clones take up around 21% of the sample. Sequencing used blood. These receptors all stem from a man aged 25 to 40 with Graves' hyperthyroidism that later progressed to Graves' ophthalmopathy.

This clonotype was counted at least ten times. The rearrangement joins TRBV12-3 or TRBV12-4 to TRBJ2-7, with D perhaps assigned TRBD1 or TRBD2 (5 bases each). The CDR3 has 15 amino acids. V shed 2 bases and J shed 4 bases, with 15 bases lying between them. This CDR3 reads CASSLFGTRDYEQYF. In nucleotides, the CDR3 is TGTGCCAGCAGTTTATTTGGGACCAGAGATTACGAGCAGTACTTC.

This clonotype has at least ten counts. The rearrangement joins TRBV24-1 to TRBJ2-1, with TRBD1 matching 7 bases. CDR3 length: 15 residues. Germline V lookup: CDR1 KGHDR, CDR2 SFDVKD. Trimming took 6 bases from V and 9 from J; bases not matched to a gene: 13. The CDR3 coding sequence is TGTGCCACCAGTATAACCGGGACAGTAAGGACTGAGCAGTTCTTC. This encodes CATSITGTVRTEQFF.

In this sample, this clonotype turned up a few times. The chain employs TRBV6-1 and TRBJ1-4, with a possible D match to TRBD1 (5 bases). Trimming cost V 6 bases and J 1 base, with 15 bases left between them. The CDR3 length is 16 residues. Germline V gene lookup returns CDR1 MNHNS and CDR2 SASEGT. The CDR3 sequence is CASRTGAIGTNEKLFF. The CDR3 DNA reads TGTGCCAGCAGAACCGGGGCCATCGGAACTAATGAAAAACTGTTTTTT.

As concerns this clonotype: This may stem from a read error, because a much larger clone lies one nucleotide away. Likely a read error: the CDR3 ends without its conserved phenylalanine or tryptophan. J is TRBJ1-2 and V is TRBV12-3 or TRBV12-4; D gene ambiguous. The CDR3 spans 13 residues. V was shortened by 6 bases and J by 4 bases, with 12 bases between the two germline ends. CDR3 in amino acids: CASRSRNFYGYTL. The CDR3 DNA sequence: TGTGCCAGCAGATCCCGGAACTTCTATGGCTACACCCTC.

This clonotype has at least ten counts. The chain employs TRBV9 and TRBJ2-5; D may match TRBD1 or TRBD2 (5 bases each). V lost 4 bases and J 4 bases, leaving 14 bases between the germline ends. The length of the CDR3 is 14 residues. CDR1 is SGDLS and CDR2 is YYNGEE in the germline V gene. In DNA form, the CDR3 reads TGTGCCAGCAGCACCGGGACGGTTGGAGAGACCCAGTACTTC. It is translated as CASSTGTVGETQYF.

As regards this clonotype: A clone one base away is much larger, so this may be a read error. The rearrangement uses TRBV27 and TRBJ1-5; D is unclear. Trimming pared 4 bases from V and 4 bases from J, leaving 11 bases between. Germline V gene data show CDR1 as MNHEY and CDR2 as SMNVEV (reference sequence). CDR3 length: 14 amino acids. The CDR3 coding sequence is TGTGCCAGCAGTTCCTCGGACGTGAATCAGCCCCAGCATTTT. This codes for CASSSSDVNQPQHF.

This clonotype was picked up many times. This chain uses TRBV11-3 with TRBJ1-6; D gene unclear. Trimming removed 2 bases at V and 10 bases at J, with 18 bases between. The CDR3 is made up of 16 amino acids. Germline values: CDR1 SGHNT, CDR2 YENEEA. CDR3 in DNA: TGTGCCAGCAGCTTAATGGGAACCCTAGCGGGGTCACCCCTCCACTTT. Protein product: CASSLMGTLAGSPLHF.

This clonotype has more than one count but fewer than ten. The chain recombines TRBV19 with TRBJ2-7; TRBD1 matches 10 bases. The CDR3 spans 15 residues. Germline CDR1 is LNHDA and CDR2 is SQIVND (reference sequence). Unmatched junction bases numbered 6, after V lost 5 bases and J lost 2 bases. In DNA form, the CDR3 reads TGTGCCAGTAGTCCAGGGACAGGGGCGACCTACGAGCAGTACTTC. Its translation is CASSPGTGATYEQYF.

This clonotype has more than one count but fewer than ten. CDR3 nucleotides: TGCGCCAGCCACAGGGCCCTGAACACTGAAGCTTTCTTT. Translated: CASHRALNTEAFF. The chain uses TRBV10-2 and TRBJ1-1; tentatively, D is TRBD1 (6 bases). The CDR3 consists of 13 residues. V was trimmed by 8 bases and J by 0 bases, leaving 10 bases between them. Germline CDR1 reads WSHSY; CDR2 reads SAAADI.

This clonotype was seen repeatedly, ten times or more. The chain joins TRBV12-3 or TRBV12-4 to TRBJ1-4, with TRBD1 as a possible D gene (6 bases). Trimming took 7 bases from V and 4 from J, leaving 10 bases between them. This CDR3 spans 13 amino acids. DNA of the CDR3: TGTGCCAGCAAAAAACAGGGTAATGAAAAACTGTTTTTT. This gives the protein CASKKQGNEKLFF.

Points on this clonotype: A clone one base away is much larger, so this may be a read error. The V and J genes are TRBV10-1 and TRBJ2-7, with 8 bases that match TRBD1. The DNA end is more similar to TRBJ2-1, so the J call may be wrong. The CDR3 has 14 residues. Germline CDR1 reads WNHNN; CDR2 reads SYGVQD (reference sequence). In DNA, the CDR3 is TGCGCCAGCAGCCCGACAGGGGTCCGCTACGAGCAGTTCTTC. This sequence encodes CASSPTGVRYEQFF.

V usage is TRBV28 and J usage is TRBJ2-6; D remains unclear. Germline V gene data show CDR1 as MDHEN and CDR2 as SYDVKM. The CDR3 length is 15 residues. Trimming left V 6 bases short and J 0 bases short, with 9 bases between. The CDR3 nucleotides read TGTGCCAGCAGCCTGTTAGGCTCTGGGGCCAACGTCCTGACTTTC. Translation: CASSLLGSGANVLTF.